This T cell receptor beta chain derives from a study of vaccination and CD4 T cells after COVID-19. With 3 bases removed from V and 6 bases from J, the gap between germline ends came to 5 bases. The CDR3 spans 11 residues. This clonotype appeared a few times. The target antigen is unknown. Treatment meaning: roughly nine-day PBMC culture with coronavirus spike peptide pools or control peptides (ViraFEST assay). CD4+ T cells of the unexposed donor were collected before the COVID-19 pandemic (2011-2018). Sequenced with the Oncomine TCR Beta short-read assay was DNA taken from cultured CD4+ T cells. TCRdb processed the PCR reads anew with MiXCR; each CDR3 protein has one entry. The top ten hold 20% of the sample, which has around 2,000 distinct CDR3 sequences, 15% to 20% seen once.

This rearrangement joins TRBV12-3 or TRBV12-4 to TRBJ1-1; tentatively, D is TRBD1 (5 bases). Sequencing was done on a sample of CD4+ T cells from blood, cultured in vitro. The receptor was isolated from a human donor in good health. The CDR3 sequence: CASSLTAEAFF. CDR3 sequence (DNA): TGTGCCAGCAGTTTGACAGCTGAAGCTTTCTTT.